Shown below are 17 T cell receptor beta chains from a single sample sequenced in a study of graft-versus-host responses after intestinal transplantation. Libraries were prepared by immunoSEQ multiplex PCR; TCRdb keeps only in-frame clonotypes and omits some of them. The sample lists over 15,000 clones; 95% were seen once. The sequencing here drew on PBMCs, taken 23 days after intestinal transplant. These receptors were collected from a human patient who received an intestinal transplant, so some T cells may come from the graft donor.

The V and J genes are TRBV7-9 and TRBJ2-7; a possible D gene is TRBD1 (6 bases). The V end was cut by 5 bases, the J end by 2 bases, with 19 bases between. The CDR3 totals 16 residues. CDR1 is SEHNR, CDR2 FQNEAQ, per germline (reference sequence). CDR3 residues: CASSPQTGTSPYEQYF. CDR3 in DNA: TGTGCCAGCAGCCCCCAAACCGGGACATCCCCCTACGAGCAGTACTTC.

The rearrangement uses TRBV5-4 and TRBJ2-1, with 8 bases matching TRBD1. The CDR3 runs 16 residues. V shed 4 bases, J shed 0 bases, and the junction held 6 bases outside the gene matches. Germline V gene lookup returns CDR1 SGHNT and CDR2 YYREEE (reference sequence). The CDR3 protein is CASSASGGSSYNEQFF. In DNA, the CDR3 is TGTGCCAGCAGCGCATCAGGGGGCAGCTCCTACAATGAGCAGTTCTTC. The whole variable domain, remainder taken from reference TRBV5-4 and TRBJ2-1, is ETGVTQSPTHLIKTRGQQVTLRCSSQSGHNTVSWYQQALGQGPQFIFQYYREEENGRGNFPPRFSGLQFPNYSSELNVNALELDDSALYLCASSASGGSSYNEQFFGPGTRLTVL.

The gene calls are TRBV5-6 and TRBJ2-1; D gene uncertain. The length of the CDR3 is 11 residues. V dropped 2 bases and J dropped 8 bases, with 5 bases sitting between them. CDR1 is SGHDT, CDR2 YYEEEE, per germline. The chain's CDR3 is CASSFSDEQFF. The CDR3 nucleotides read TGTGCCAGCAGCTTTAGTGATGAGCAGTTCTTC.

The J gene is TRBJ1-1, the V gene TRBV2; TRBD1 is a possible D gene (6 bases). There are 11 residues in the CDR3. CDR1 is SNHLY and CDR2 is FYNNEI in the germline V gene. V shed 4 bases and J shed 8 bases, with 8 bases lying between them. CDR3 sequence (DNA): TGTGCCAGCAGTGCTGGGACAGAAGCTTTCTTT. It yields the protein CASSAGTEAFF.

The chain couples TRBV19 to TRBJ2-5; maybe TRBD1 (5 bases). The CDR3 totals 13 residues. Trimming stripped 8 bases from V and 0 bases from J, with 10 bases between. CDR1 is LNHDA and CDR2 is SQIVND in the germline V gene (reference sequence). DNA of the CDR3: TGTGCCAGTCAGGGAACGTACCAAGAGACCCAGTACTTC. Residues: CASQGTYQETQYF.

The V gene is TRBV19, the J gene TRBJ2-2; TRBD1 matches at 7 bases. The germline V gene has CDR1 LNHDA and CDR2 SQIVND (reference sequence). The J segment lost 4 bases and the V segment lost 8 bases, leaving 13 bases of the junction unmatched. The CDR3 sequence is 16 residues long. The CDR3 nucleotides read TGTGCCAGTGGTCGGTCTCAGGGGGTGGGCACCGGGGAGCTGTTTTTT. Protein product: CASGRSQGVGTGELFF.

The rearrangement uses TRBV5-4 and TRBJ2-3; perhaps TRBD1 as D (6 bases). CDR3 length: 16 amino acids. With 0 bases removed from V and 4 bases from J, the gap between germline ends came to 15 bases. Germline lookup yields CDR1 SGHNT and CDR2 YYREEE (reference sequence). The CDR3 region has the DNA TGTGCCAGCAGCTTGGATGGCCTACAGGGTTCAGATACGCAGTATTTT. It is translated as CASSLDGLQGSDTQYF.

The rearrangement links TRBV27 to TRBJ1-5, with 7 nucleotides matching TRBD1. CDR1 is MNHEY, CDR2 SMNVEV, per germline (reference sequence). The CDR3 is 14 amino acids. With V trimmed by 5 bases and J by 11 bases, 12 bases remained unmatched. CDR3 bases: TGTGCCAGCAGTCCGGGACAGAGTGGTAGAGCCCAGCATTTT. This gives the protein CASSPGQSGRAQHF.

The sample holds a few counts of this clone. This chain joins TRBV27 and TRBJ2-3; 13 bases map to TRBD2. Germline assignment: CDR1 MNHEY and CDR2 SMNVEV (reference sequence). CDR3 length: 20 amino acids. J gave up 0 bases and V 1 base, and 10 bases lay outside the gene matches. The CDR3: CASSLWGLAGTHQSTDTQYF. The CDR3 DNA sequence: TGTGCCAGCAGTTTATGGGGACTAGCGGGAACCCACCAAAGCACAGATACGCAGTATTTT.

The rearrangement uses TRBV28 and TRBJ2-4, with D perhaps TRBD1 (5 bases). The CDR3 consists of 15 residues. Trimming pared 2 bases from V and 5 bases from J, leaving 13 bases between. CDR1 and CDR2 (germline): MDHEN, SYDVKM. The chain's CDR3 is CASSLAGHRENIQYF. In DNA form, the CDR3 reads TGTGCCAGCAGTTTAGCAGGACACAGAGAAAACATTCAGTACTTC.

CDR3 DNA: TGCGCCAGCAGCTTGGCCGTGGAGAATGGCTACACCTTC. Its translation: CASSLAVENGYTF. This sequence joins TRBV5-1 and TRBJ1-2, with unresolved D. Germline V CDR1 and CDR2: SGHRS, YFSETQ. Between the trimmed V and J ends, which lost 0 bases and 6 bases, there was a span of 9 bases. This CDR3 spans 13 amino acids.

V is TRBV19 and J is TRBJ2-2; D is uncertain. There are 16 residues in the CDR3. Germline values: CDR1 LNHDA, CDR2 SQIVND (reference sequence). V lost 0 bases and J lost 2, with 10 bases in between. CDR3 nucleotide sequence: TGTGCCAGTAGTATAGAAAGGGTCATAAACACCGGGGAGCTGTTTTTT. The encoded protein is CASSIERVINTGELFF.

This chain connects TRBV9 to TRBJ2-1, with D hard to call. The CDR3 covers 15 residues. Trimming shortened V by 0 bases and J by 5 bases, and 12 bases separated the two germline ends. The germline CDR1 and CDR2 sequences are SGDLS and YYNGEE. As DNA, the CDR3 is TGTGCCAGCAGCGTAGGTGGCACAGAAGACAATGAGCAGTTCTTC. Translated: CASSVGGTEDNEQFF.

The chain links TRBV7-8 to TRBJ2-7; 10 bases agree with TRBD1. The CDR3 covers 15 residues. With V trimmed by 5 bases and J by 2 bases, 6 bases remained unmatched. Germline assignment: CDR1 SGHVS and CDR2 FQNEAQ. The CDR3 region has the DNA TGTGCCAGCAGCCTACCCGGGACAGGGGCCTACGAGCAGTACTTC. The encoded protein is CASSLPGTGAYEQYF.

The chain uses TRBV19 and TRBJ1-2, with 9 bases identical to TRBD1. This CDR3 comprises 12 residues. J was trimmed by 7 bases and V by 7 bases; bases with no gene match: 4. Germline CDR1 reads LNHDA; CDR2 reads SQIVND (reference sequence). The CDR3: CASTLDRGGYTF. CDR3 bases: TGTGCCAGTACCCTGGACAGGGGTGGCTACACCTTC. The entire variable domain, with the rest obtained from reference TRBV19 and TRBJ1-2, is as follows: DGGITQSPKYLFRKEGQNVTLSCEQNLNHDAMYWYRQDPGQGLRLIYYSQIVNDFQKGDIAEGYSVSREKKESFPLTVTSAQKNPTAFYLCASTLDRGGYTFGSGTRLTVV.

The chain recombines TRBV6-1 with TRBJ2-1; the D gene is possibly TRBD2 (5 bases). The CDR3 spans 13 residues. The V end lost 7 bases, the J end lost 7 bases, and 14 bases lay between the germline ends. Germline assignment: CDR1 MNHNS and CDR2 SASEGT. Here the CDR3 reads CASNLAKGNEQFF. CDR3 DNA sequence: TGTGCCAGCAACTTAGCGAAAGGGAATGAGCAGTTCTTC.

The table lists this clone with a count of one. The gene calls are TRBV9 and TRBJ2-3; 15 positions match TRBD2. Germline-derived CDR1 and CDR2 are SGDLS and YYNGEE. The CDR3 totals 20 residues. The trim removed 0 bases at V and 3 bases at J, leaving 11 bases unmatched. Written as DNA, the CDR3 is TGTGCCAGCAGCGTAGACGGACACCCCGGGACTAGCGGGAGGACAGATACGCAGTATTTT. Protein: CASSVDGHPGTSGRTDTQYF.